This is a list of T cell receptor beta chains from one sample in a study of T cells in Graves' hyperthyroidism and ophthalmopathy. TCRdb re-called the multiplex PCR reads through MiXCR, storing one row per CDR3 protein. The sample includes fewer than 900,000 distinct CDR3 sequences, 18% of them seen just once. The sequencing input was blood. The receptors here all came from a woman aged 50 to 60 with Graves' hyperthyroidism that later progressed to Graves' ophthalmopathy. The CDR3 runs from the conserved cysteine through the conserved F or W. The D gene is left open where the match is weak. Clone size is not always given. Where it is, it says once, few, many or a class for expanded clones.

clone_size,j_call,d_call,v_call,cdr3_aa,cdr3_nt
few,TRBJ1-1,TRBD1,TRBV7-9,CASSLRQGSAEAFF,TGTGCCAGCAGCTTAAGACAGGGGTCGGCTGAAGCTTTCTTT
few,TRBJ2-3,.,TRBV20-1,CSAELGRASTDTQYF,TGCAGTGCAGAATTAGGCAGGGCTAGCACAGATACGCAGTATTTT
many,TRBJ2-5,.,TRBV27,CASSGTENPGGTQYF,TGTGCCAGCAGTGGGACAGAGAACCCCGGGGGGACCCAGTACTTC
few,TRBJ1-5,TRBD1,TRBV6-1,CASSPRDRAINQPQHF,TGTGCCAGCAGCCCCCGGGACAGGGCTATCAATCAGCCCCAGCATTTT
few,TRBJ2-3,.,TRBV12-3/TRBV12-4,CASSRSRDNTDTRYF,TGTGCCAGCAGCCGGTCCCGGGACAACACAGATACGCGGTATTTT
.,TRBJ1-2,.,TRBV3-1,CASSQGRGAFHRDGYTF,TGTGCCAGCAGCCAAGGACGAGGGGCTTTTCATAGAGACGGCTACACCTTC
many,TRBJ2-2,.,TRBV5-1,CASSWGPGDGELFF,TGCGCCAGCAGCTGGGGGCCCGGAGACGGGGAGCTGTTTTTT
few,TRBJ1-1,TRBD1,TRBV29-1,CSVTGQGGNTEAFF,TGCAGCGTAACCGGACAGGGTGGAAACACTGAAGCTTTCTTT
few,TRBJ1-5,TRBD1,TRBV19,CASSITPGTAASNQPQHF,TGTGCCAGTAGTATTACCCCAGGGACAGCGGCCTCCAATCAGCCCCAGCATTTT
many,TRBJ1-1,.,TRBV7-8,CASSRAKDLNTEAFF,TGTGCCAGCAGCCGGGCCAAAGATTTGAACACTGAAGCTTTCTTT
.,TRBJ1-1,.,TRBV6-4,CASRTPDKNTEAFF,TGTGCCAGCAGAACCCCGGACAAGAACACTGAAGCTTTCTTT
.,TRBJ1-2,.,TRBV4-1,CASSQVSGPTVDGYTF,TGCGCCAGCAGCCAAGTGTCAGGGCCCACAGTTGATGGCTACACCTTC
few,TRBJ2-6,.,TRBV7-6,CASSSPPGRGANVLTF,TGTGCCAGCAGCTCTCCCCCGGGGCGTGGGGCCAACGTCCTGACTTTC
.,TRBJ1-3,.,TRBV5-1,CASSQDGSGNTIYF,TGCGCCAGCAGCCAGGACGGGTCTGGAAACACCATATATTTT
.,TRBJ1-3,.,TRBV30,CAWSATGNTIYF,TGTGCCTGGAGTGCAACTGGAAACACCATATATTTT
many,TRBJ2-4,.,TRBV5-1,CASSSEPGTQNIQYF,TGCGCCAGCAGCTCAGAGCCAGGGACACAAAACATTCAGTACTTC
few,TRBJ1-2,TRBD1,TRBV6-4,CASREGTGVNDGYTF,TGTGCCAGCAGAGAAGGGACAGGGGTTAATGATGGCTACACCTTC
many,TRBJ2-3,.,TRBV18,CASSPLDRPSTDTQYF,TGTGCCAGCTCACCGCTTGACAGACCTAGCACAGATACGCAGTATTTT
many,TRBJ1-4,TRBD1,TRBV2,CASSRQGSEKLFF,TGTGCCAGCAGTAGACAGGGCAGTGAAAAACTGTTTTTT
few,TRBJ2-5,TRBD1,TRBV9,CASSAHTGGGETQYF,TGTGCCAGCAGCGCACACACAGGGGGTGGTGAGACCCAGTACTTC
few,TRBJ1-4,TRBD1,TRBV30,CAWSDGTGGEKLFF,TGTGCCTGGAGTGACGGGACAGGGGGTGAAAAACTGTTTTTT
.,TRBJ2-5,.,TRBV7-9,CASSEEGGTIKRETQYF,TGTGCCAGCAGCGAAGAGGGGGGGACTATTAAAAGAGAGACCCAGTACTTC
few,TRBJ2-1,TRBD1,TRBV6-1,CASSRDRLHEQFF,TGTGCCAGCAGTCGGGACAGGCTCCATGAGCAGTTCTTC
few,TRBJ1-5,.,TRBV29-1,CSVAAHGQPQHF,TGCAGCGTTGCCGCGCACGGTCAGCCCCAGCATTTT
many,TRBJ1-2,.,TRBV12-3/TRBV12-4,CASSLTGSIIANYGYTF,TGTGCCAGCAGTTTAACTGGCAGTATCATAGCTAACTATGGCTACACCTTC
many,TRBJ1-2,.,TRBV14,CASSPNRAHGYTF,TGTGCCAGCAGCCCTAATCGAGCCCATGGCTACACCTTC
few,TRBJ1-4,TRBD1,TRBV19,CASSQSSTGRNEKLFF,TGTGCCAGTAGTCAGTCCTCGACAGGGCGGAATGAAAAACTGTTTTTT
.,TRBJ2-7,.,TRBV19,CASSISPSGVRSYEQYF,TGTGCCAGTAGTATCTCCCCGTCAGGGGTGAGATCCTACGAGCAGTACTTC
many,TRBJ2-7,TRBD1,TRBV12-3/TRBV12-4,CASSPAGQGLPYEQYF,TGTGCCAGCAGTCCCGCCGGACAGGGCTTGCCCTACGAGCAGTACTTC